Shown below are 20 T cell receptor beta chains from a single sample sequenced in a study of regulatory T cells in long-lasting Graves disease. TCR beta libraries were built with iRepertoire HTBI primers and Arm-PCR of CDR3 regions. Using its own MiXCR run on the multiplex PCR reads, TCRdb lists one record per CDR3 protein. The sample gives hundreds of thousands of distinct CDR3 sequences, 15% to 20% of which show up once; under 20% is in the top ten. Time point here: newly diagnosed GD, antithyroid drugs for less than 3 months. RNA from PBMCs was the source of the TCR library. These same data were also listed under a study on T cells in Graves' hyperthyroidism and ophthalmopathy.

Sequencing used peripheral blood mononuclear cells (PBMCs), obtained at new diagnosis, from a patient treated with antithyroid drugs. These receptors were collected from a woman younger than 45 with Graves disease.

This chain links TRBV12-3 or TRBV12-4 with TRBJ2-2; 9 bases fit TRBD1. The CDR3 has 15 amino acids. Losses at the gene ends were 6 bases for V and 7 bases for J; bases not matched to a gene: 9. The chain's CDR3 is CASRPQGALVGELFF. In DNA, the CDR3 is TGTGCCAGCAGGCCACAGGGGGCGCTGGTCGGGGAGCTGTTTTTT.

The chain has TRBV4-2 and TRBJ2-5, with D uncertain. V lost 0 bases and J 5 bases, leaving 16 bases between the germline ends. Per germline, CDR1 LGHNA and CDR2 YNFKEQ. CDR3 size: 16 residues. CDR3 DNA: TGTGCCAGCAGCCAAGATATGGGTGAGGTGGGGGAGACCCAGTACTTC. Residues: CASSQDMGEVGETQYF.

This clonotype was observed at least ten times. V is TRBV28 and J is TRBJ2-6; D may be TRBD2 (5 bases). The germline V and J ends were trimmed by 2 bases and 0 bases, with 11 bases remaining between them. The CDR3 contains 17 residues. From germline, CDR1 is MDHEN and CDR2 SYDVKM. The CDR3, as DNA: TGTGCCAGCAGTTTAAATGAGGGCCGCTCTGGGGCCAACGTCCTGACTTTC. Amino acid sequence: CASSLNEGRSGANVLTF.

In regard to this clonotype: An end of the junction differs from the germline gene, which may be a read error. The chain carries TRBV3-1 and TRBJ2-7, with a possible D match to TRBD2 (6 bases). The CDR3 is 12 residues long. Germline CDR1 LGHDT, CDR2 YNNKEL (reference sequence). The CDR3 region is CVSSGRLYEQYF. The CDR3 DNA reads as TGTGTCAGCAGCGGGCGGTTGTACGAGCAGTACTTC.

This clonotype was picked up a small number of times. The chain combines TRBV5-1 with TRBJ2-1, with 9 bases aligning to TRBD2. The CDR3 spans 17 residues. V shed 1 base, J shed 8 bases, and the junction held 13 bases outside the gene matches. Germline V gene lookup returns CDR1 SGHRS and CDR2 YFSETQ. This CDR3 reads CASSLPPAGGPPDEQFF. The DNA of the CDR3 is TGCGCCAGCAGCTTGCCCCCCGCGGGAGGGCCCCCCGATGAGCAGTTCTTC.

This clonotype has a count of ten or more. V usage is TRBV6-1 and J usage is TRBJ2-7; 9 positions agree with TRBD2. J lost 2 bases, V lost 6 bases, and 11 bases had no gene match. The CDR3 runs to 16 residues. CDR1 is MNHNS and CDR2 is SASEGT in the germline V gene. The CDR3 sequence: CASSSLTSGSTYEQYF. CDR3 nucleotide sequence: TGTGCCAGCAGCTCCCTTACTAGCGGGTCTACCTACGAGCAGTACTTC.

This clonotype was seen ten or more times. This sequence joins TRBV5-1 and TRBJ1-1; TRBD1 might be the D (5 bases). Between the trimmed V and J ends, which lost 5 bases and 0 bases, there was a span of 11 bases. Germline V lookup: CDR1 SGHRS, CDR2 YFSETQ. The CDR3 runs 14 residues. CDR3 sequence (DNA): TGCGCCAGCAGACCGGGACGGGTGAACACTGAAGCTTTCTTT. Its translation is CASRPGRVNTEAFF.

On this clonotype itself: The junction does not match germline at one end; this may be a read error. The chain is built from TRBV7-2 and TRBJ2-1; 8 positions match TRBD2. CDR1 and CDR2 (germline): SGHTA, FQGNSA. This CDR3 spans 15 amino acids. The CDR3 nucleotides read TGTGCCAGCAGCCCCCGGGAGGGCTCCTACAATGAGCAGCTCTTC. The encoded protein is CASSPREGSYNEQLF. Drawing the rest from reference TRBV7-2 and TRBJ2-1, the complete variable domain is GAGVSQSPSNKVTEKGKDVELRCDPISGHTALYWYRQSLGQGLEFLIYFQGNSAPDKSGLPSDRFSAERTGGSVSTLTIQRTQQEDSAVYLCASSPREGSYNEQLFGPGTRLTVL.

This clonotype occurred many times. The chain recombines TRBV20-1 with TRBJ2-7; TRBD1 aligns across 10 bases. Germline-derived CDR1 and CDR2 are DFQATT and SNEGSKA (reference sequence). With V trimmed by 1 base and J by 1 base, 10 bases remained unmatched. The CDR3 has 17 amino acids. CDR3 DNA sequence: TGCAGTGCTAGAGGCCAAGGGACAGGGGTGAATTCCTACGAGCAGTACTTC. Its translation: CSARGQGTGVNSYEQYF.

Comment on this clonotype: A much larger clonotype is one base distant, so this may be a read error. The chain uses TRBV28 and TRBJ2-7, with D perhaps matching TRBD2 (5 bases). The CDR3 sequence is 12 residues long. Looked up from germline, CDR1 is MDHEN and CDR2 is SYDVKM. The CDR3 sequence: CVGGVEGREQYF. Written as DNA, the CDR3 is TGTGTCGGAGGAGTTGAGGGCCGCGAGCAGTACTTC.

The CDR3 DNA reads as TGTGCCAGTAATCCCACAGGGGAGGTGGTCACTGAAGCTTTCTTT. Translation: CASNPTGEVVTEAFF. This chain joins TRBV19 and TRBJ1-1; 7 bases are a match to TRBD1. CDR3 length: 15 residues. Germline loops: CDR1 LNHDA, CDR2 SQIVND (reference sequence). The J segment lost 4 bases and the V segment lost 7 bases, leaving 12 bases of the junction unmatched. The variable domain in full, completed from reference TRBV19 and TRBJ1-1, reads DGGITQSPKYLFRKEGQNVTLSCEQNLNHDAMYWYRQDPGQGLRLIYYSQIVNDFQKGDIAEGYSVSREKKESFPLTVTSAQKNPTAFYLCASNPTGEVVTEAFFGQGTRLTVV.

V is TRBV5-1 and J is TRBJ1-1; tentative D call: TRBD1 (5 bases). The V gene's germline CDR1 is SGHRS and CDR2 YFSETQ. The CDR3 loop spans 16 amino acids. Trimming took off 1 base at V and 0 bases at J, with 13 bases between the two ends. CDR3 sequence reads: CASSLLDGGLNTEAFF. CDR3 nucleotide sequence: TGCGCCAGCAGCTTGCTTGACGGGGGGTTGAACACTGAAGCTTTCTTT.

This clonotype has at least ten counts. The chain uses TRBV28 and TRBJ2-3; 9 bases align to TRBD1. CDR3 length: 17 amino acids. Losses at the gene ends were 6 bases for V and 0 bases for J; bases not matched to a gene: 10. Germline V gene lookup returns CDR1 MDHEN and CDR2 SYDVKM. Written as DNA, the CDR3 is TGTGCCAGCAGCCTAGCCCACAGGGGGCCTAGCACAGATACGCAGTATTTT. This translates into CASSLAHRGPSTDTQYF.

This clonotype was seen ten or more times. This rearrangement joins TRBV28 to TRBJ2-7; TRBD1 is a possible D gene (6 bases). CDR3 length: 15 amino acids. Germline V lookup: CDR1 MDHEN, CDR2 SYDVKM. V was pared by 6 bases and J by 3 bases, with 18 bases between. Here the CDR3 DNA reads TGTGCCAGCAGCCAACAGGGTGGGGCTTACTACGAGCAGTACTTC. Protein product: CASSQQGGAYYEQYF.

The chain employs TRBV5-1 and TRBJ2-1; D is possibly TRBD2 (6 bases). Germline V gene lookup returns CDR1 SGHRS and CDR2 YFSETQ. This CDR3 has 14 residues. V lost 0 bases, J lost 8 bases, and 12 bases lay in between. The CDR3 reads CASSLAHGSHEQFF. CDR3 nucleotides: TGCGCCAGCAGCTTGGCCCACGGGAGCCATGAGCAGTTCTTC.

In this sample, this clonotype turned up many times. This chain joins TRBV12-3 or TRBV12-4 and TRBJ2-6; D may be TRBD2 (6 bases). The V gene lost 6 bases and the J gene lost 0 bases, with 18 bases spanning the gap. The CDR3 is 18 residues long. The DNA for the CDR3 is TGTGCCAGCAGCCCCCAGGCGGGAACTCGCTCTGGGGCCAACGTCCTGACTTTC. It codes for CASSPQAGTRSGANVLTF.

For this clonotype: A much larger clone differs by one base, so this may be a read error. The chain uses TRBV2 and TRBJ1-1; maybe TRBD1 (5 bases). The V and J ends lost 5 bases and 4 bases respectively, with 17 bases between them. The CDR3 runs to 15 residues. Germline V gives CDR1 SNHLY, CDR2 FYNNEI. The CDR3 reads CASSPSAGGVTEAFF. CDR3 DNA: TGTGCCAGCAGTCCTTCCGCGGGGGGAGTCACTGAAGCTTTCTTT. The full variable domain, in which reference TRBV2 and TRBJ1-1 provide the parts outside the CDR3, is EPEVTQTPSHQVTQMGQEVILRCVPISNHLYFYWYRQILGQKVEFLVSFYNNEISEKSEIFDDQFSVERPDGSNFTLKIRSTKLEDSAMYFCASSPSAGGVTEAFFGQGTRLTVV.

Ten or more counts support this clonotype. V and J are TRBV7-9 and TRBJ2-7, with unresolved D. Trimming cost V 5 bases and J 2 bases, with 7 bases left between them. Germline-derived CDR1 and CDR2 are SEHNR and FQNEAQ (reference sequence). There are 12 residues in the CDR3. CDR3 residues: CASSPRTYEQYF. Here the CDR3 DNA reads TGTGCCAGCAGCCCCCGCACCTACGAGCAGTACTTC.

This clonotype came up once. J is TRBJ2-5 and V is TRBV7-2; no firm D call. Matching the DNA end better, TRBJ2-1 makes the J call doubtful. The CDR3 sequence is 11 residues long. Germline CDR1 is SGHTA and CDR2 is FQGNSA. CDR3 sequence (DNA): TGTGCCAGCAGCTTAGTAGAGACCCAGTTCTTC. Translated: CASSLVETQFF.

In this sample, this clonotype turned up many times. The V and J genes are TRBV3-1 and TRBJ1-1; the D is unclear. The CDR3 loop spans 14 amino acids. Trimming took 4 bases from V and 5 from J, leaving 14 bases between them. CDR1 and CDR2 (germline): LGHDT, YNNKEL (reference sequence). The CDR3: CASSLRRKETEAFF. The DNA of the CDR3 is TGTGCCAGCAGCCTACGGAGGAAAGAAACTGAAGCTTTCTTT.